This is a list of T cell receptor beta chains from one sample in a study of beta chain features in type 1 diabetes. Some clones are missing from TCRdb's copy, which holds only in-frame ones; the method was immunoSEQ multiplex PCR. The sample contains a few hundred thousand clones, roughly 12% of which appear only once. The sample consisted of naive CD4+ T cells from blood. These receptors originate from a man younger than 35 in good health. Both conserved end residues are part of each CDR3. Each record gives: D gene, J gene, clone size, V gene, CDR3 protein, CDR3 DNA. The D gene is left open where the match is weak. The size field is filled for only some rows; it gives once, few, many or a size class.

>-|TRBJ2-1|many|TRBV4-3
CASSQERGEQFF
TGCGCCAGCAGCCAAGAGAGGGGGGAGCAGTTCTTC
>-|TRBJ2-7|few|TRBV19
CASSLSGTRETYEQYF
TGTGCCAGTAGCCTATCCGGGACAAGGGAAACCTACGAGCAGTACTTC
>TRBD1|TRBJ2-4|-|TRBV4-2
CASSQDGQGENIQYF
TGTGCCAGCAGCCAAGACGGACAGGGGGAAAACATTCAGTACTTC
>-|TRBJ1-1|-|TRBV29-1
CSVEVGGNTEAFF
TGCAGCGTTGAAGTAGGGGGGAACACTGAAGCTTTCTTT
>TRBD2|TRBJ2-5|few|TRBV4-3
CASSSRLAGGLQETQYF
TGCGCCAGCAGCTCCCGACTAGCGGGGGGACTACAAGAGACCCAGTACTTC
>TRBD1|TRBJ2-1|few|TRBV19
CASSLQGAEQFF
TGTGCCAGTAGTTTACAGGGGGCTGAGCAGTTCTTC
>-|TRBJ1-6|few|TRBV7-2
CASSPTRTRSPLHF
TGTGCCAGCAGCCCCACCCGGACTAGGTCACCCCTCCACTTT
>TRBD2|TRBJ2-3|few|TRBV30
CAWSVLSAGVLRNTQYF
TGTGCCTGGAGTGTGCTCTCAGCGGGAGTTCTCCGAAATACGCAGTATTTT
>-|TRBJ1-3|-|TRBV9
CASSVDTSGNTIYF
TGTGCCAGCAGCGTCGACACCTCTGGAAACACCATATATTTT
>TRBD1|TRBJ2-3|-|TRBV5-4
CASSLGGTGGDTQYF
TGTGCCAGCAGCTTGGGGGGGACAGGGGGAGATACGCAGTATTTT
>TRBD2|TRBJ2-7|few|TRBV7-2
CASSSGSPLTYEQYF
TGTGCCAGCTCTAGCGGGAGCCCCTTAACCTACGAGCAGTACTTC
>TRBD2|TRBJ2-1|few|TRBV28
CASSRSGGSYNEQFF
TGTGCCAGCAGTAGAAGCGGGGGCTCCTACAATGAGCAGTTCTTC
>TRBD1|TRBJ1-2|-|TRBV28
CASSPHPPGGNYGYTF
TGTGCCAGCAGTCCTCATCCGCCAGGGGGTAACTATGGCTACACCTTC
>TRBD2|TRBJ2-2|-|TRBV9
CASSGRGGAGTGELFF
TGTGCCAGCAGCGGACGCGGGGGGGCAGGAACCGGGGAGCTGTTTTTT
>TRBD2|TRBJ2-1|-|TRBV6-5
CATEGSGGTYNEQFF
TGTGCCACCGAGGGTAGCGGGGGAACCTACAATGAGCAGTTCTTC
>-|TRBJ2-7|-|TRBV21-1
CASTPRGGSYEQYF
TGTGCCAGCACCCCCCGGGGAGGCTCCTACGAGCAGTACTTC
>-|TRBJ2-3|-|TRBV9
CASSVSGSSTDTQYF
TGTGCCAGCAGCGTTAGCGGTTCTAGCACAGATACGCAGTATTTT
>TRBD2|TRBJ2-1|-|TRBV6-4
CASSRTSGGAHNEQFF
TGTGCCAGCAGCCGTACTAGCGGGGGGGCCCACAATGAGCAGTTCTTC
>-|TRBJ1-2|-|TRBV2
CASSGEAEGYTF
TGTGCCAGCAGTGGGGAGGCAGAGGGCTACACCTTC
>-|TRBJ2-1|few|TRBV5-1
CASRGAGESSYNEQFF
TGCGCCAGCAGGGGAGCAGGAGAGAGCTCCTACAATGAGCAGTTCTTC
>-|TRBJ1-1|-|TRBV6-6
CASTRGTEAFF
TGTGCCAGTACGAGAGGGACTGAAGCTTTCTTT
>-|TRBJ2-5|few|TRBV5-4
CASSLGPIRGQETQYF
TGTGCCAGCAGCTTGGGACCCATAAGGGGGCAAGAGACCCAGTACTTC
>TRBD2|TRBJ2-1|-|TRBV28
CASRPSGSRGNEQFF
TGTGCCAGCAGGCCTAGCGGGAGTAGAGGGAATGAGCAGTTCTTC
>-|TRBJ1-1|-|TRBV20-1
CSAERGGAPFF
TGCAGTGCCGAGAGGGGAGGAGCCCCTTTCTTT
>-|TRBJ1-5|-|TRBV27
CASTPGQYSNQPQHF
TGTGCCAGCACCCCTGGACAGTATAGCAATCAGCCCCAGCATTTT
>-|TRBJ1-5|few|TRBV9
CASSVGEGAADRQPQHF
TGTGCCAGCAGCGTAGGTGAAGGGGCGGCGGATCGTCAGCCCCAGCATTTT
>-|TRBJ2-7|-|TRBV28
CASRGGGPVYYEQYF
TGTGCCAGCCGAGGAGGAGGGCCGGTCTACTACGAGCAGTACTTC
>TRBD1|TRBJ1-2|few|TRBV6-6
CASSYSSGGADGYTF
TGTGCCAGCAGTTACTCGTCAGGGGGAGCGGATGGCTACACCTTC
>-|TRBJ2-5|few|TRBV6-5
CASSRRQAQETQYF
TGTGCCAGCAGTCGACGACAGGCTCAAGAGACCCAGTACTTC
>-|TRBJ2-1|-|TRBV7-9
CASSLRTRYNEQFF
TGTGCCAGCAGCTTACGTACTAGGTACAATGAGCAGTTCTTC
>-|TRBJ1-3|few|TRBV30
CAWSFWSSGNTIYF
TGTGCCTGGAGTTTTTGGAGCTCTGGAAACACCATATATTTT
>-|TRBJ1-3|once|TRBV9
CASSVNGVNSGNTIYF
TGTGCCAGCAGCGTTAACGGAGTTAACTCTGGAAACACCATATATTTT
>-|TRBJ1-5|few|TRBV4-1
CASSQGHGQGYQPQHF
TGCGCCAGCAGCCAAGGACATGGTCAGGGCTATCAGCCCCAGCATTTT
>TRBD1|TRBJ1-5|few|TRBV30
CAWSADRGQPQHF
TGTGCCTGGAGCGCCGACAGGGGCCAGCCCCAGCATTTT
>-|TRBJ2-7|few|TRBV18
CASSPPGGPSGEQYF
TGTGCCAGCTCACCACCGGGGGGTCCGTCAGGCGAGCAGTACTTC